The rows below give T cell receptor beta chains drawn from one sample of a study of tumor-infiltrating lymphocytes in primary liver carcinoma. TCRdb independently ran MiXCR on the multiplex PCR reads; one entry per CDR3 protein. The data show about 120,000 distinct CDR3 sequences, approximately 68% seen once. Input material: tumor-adjacent normal liver tissue. These receptor sequences come from a woman in her sixties with primary liver carcinoma and hepatitis B virus infection. CDR3s leave out the opening cysteine and the closing phenylalanine or tryptophan.

>TRBJ1-1|TRBV12-3/TRBV12-4
ASCEGEGAF
>TRBJ2-1|TRBV7-9
ASTPSVENEQF
>TRBJ1-1|TRBV28
ASSIRTGDTEAF
>TRBJ2-1|TRBV12-3/TRBV12-4
TSTMGLAGLNEQF
>TRBJ1-1|TRBV14
ASSQVGEPF
>TRBJ2-3|TRBV4-2
ASSQEGPAGAWTDMQY
>TRBJ2-7|TRBV7-9
TSSPRGGYEQY
>TRBJ1-5|TRBV7-9
ASSSVGEGNQPQH
>TRBJ2-5|TRBV11-2
ASSYSRGRGRETQY
>TRBJ2-1|TRBV11-1
ASSYRDTVIDEQF
>TRBJ2-5|TRBV5-6
ASSPLQGTKAQY
>TRBJ2-2|TRBV5-4
ASSFKGLNTGELF
>TRBJ2-5|TRBV4-1
ASSLDSVLMETQY
>TRBJ2-3|TRBV11-3
ASRLDLHTTDTQY
>TRBJ1-1|TRBV4-1
AISAGNTEAL
>TRBJ1-2|TRBV6-1
VSSDAGYGYT
>TRBJ2-1|TRBV6-5
AGSPGQPTYNEQS
>TRBJ2-1|TRBV28
ASSALKGLAIYNEQF
>TRBJ1-6|TRBV29-1
NLYRVYNSHLH
>TRBJ2-2|TRBV11-2
VSSDGRNANTGELF
>TRBJ2-1|TRBV6-1
ANSLDRILAGQF
>TRBJ2-1|TRBV24-1
ATSGASGRPPYNEQF
>TRBJ2-1|TRBV20-1
SANVKASGSEQF
>TRBJ2-5|TRBV6-5
ASNTGGWETQY
>TRBJ2-3|TRBV29-1
SVTSGSTNTQY
>TRBJ1-2|TRBV6-5
ASRSGTDYGYT
>TRBJ1-3|TRBV19
ASSPTGEGNTIY
>TRBJ2-3|TRBV10-3
AITGTGGADTQY
>TRBJ2-7|TRBV29-1
SVEDKGREQC
>TRBJ1-3|TRBV11-2
GGSHGAGGNTIY
>TRBJ1-1|TRBV11-2
ASSFGGMDTEAF
>TRBJ2-5|TRBV11-3
ASSPRSRYQETQY
>TRBJ1-5|TRBV5-8
ASSDRTVGNQPQH
>TRBJ2-1|TRBV11-2
ASSRLTSGYNEQF
>TRBJ2-1|TRBV11-2
VSGRGPKSYNEQF
>TRBJ2-3|TRBV11-2
ASSWGTSTDTQY
>TRBJ2-7|TRBV6-1
ASRETITYEQY
>TRBJ2-7|TRBV28
ASSWTSGGLAYEQY
>TRBJ1-2|TRBV12-3/TRBV12-4
ASSLWTIYGYT
>TRBJ2-3|TRBV7-9
ASSLLEAQY
>TRBJ2-3|TRBV28
ASSSRLAGEVDTQY
>TRBJ2-3|TRBV28
ASSLLGITDTQY
>TRBJ2-7|TRBV12-3/TRBV12-4
ASTSDSGSYEQY
>TRBJ2-2|TRBV7-9
ASSPTSGRIYTGELF
>TRBJ1-5|TRBV21-1
ASIDGLRSQPQH
>TRBJ2-3|TRBV11-2
ASSFGRVPARDTQY
>TRBJ2-4|TRBV20-1
SASTPGQAGNIQY
>TRBJ2-5|TRBV6-6
DSSSPGSNQEIQY
>TRBJ2-5|TRBV11-2
VSTLEGGDEETQY
>TRBJ2-1|TRBV5-1
ANSRRRLYNEQF
>TRBJ2-6|TRBV4-1
ASSQAGASSGASVLT
>TRBJ2-1|TRBV5-1
TSSPDRDRGWGEQF
>TRBJ2-3|TRBV6-9
ASSYGTSGSPDTQY
>TRBJ2-5|TRBV5-1
ASSWGTGLGETQY
>TRBJ2-6|TRBV11-3
ASSFGGSARANVLT
>TRBJ2-1|TRBV6-2/TRBV6-3
ASRMTADNEQF